This T cell receptor beta chain was recorded in a study of blood T cell repertoires in COVID-19 (dated by TCRdb to about 2020). Regarding the research as a whole: The collaborator samples originated in the United States, Italy and Spain and spanned the acute and convalescent phases of COVID-19. The material from the prospective study consisted of cDNA or gDNA derived from T cells, B-cell-depleted T cells, or PBMCs. Deeply sampled blood TCRbeta repertoires from subjects exposed to, actively infected with, or recovered from COVID-19 were included in the dataset. The repertoires were made available in a free public database intended to serve as a resource for research on the immune response to SARS-CoV-2. Samples came from the ongoing ImmuneRACE study (first 160 participants) plus 1,254 subjects from 6 global collaborators. Nearly every sample came with metadata listing a de-identified subject ID, COVID-19 status, age in years and sex. Where available, HLA class I and class II types were obtained from metadata supplied by the sample provider rather than from assay-based typing.

Whole blood was collected in K2EDTA tubes by collaborating institutions according to the institutions' own protocols. For TCRbeta analysis, collaborator samples were shipped as frozen whole blood, as isolated PBMCs, or as DNA extracted from either sample type. The trim is 4 bases for V and 5 bases for J, with a gap of 18 bases between the germline ends. The CDR3 goes from the cysteine to the phenylalanine over 16 residues. The sequence is cut down to CDR3 DNA, 48 bases in frame from base 1. As encoded in the germline V gene, CDR1 is LGHNA while CDR2 is YNFKEQ. Comment on this clone: There is no known antigen for this receptor. No qualities accompany the bases; no much larger clone lies one base away.

Summary of the overall study and its limitations: How much clinical and demographic metadata was included differed by source and by participant, and the metadata was provided uncurated.

The immunoSEQ Assay, a bias-controlled multiplex PCR, was used to amplify TCRbeta CDR3 regions from genomic DNA. The study's processing was this. Nucleated cell counts per sample were estimated from amplification of reference gene primers within the assay. To quantify the absolute abundance of each unique TCRbeta CDR3 rearrangement, sequence reads were collapsed and filtered. For each sample, productive Simpson clonality was calculated as the square root of Simpson's diversity index across productive rearrangements. Imported from immuneACCESS, the table was reduced by TCRdb to in-frame sequences with V and J called. These copies leave out some clones; in studies compared against another copy, an unresolved V gene accounts for under half, and the cause of the remainder is not known. V, J and clone size were drawn from that table, and D and trimming were deduced from the DNA. This sample is represented by approximately 280,000 clones; more than 85% of them were singletons. The ten largest clones take up approximately 4.2% of the sample.

This TCR derives from a man aged 35-49 years with acute or convalescent COVID-19. Rearrangement joined TRBV4-2 to TRBJ1-5; the D gene is unclear. Sequenced sample: peripheral blood. The sequenced DNA is TGTGCCAGCAGCCCGGAGTGGAGGTCATCGGATCAGCCCCAGCATTTT. This yields the protein CASSPEWRSSDQPQHF.